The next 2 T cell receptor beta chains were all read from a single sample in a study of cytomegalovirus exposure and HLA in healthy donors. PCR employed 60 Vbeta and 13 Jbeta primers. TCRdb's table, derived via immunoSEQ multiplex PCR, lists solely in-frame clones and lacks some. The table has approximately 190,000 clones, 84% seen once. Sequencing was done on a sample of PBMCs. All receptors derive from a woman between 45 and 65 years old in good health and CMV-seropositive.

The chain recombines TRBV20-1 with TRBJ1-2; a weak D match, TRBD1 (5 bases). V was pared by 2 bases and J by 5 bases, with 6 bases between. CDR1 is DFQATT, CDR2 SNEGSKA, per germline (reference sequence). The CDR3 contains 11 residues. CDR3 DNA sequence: TGCAGTGCTAGACAGGGTTATGGCTACACCTTC. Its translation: CSARQGYGYTF.

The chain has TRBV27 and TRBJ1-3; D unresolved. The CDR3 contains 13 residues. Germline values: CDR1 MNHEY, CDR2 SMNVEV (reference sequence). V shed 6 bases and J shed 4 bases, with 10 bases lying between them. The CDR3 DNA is TGTGCCAGCAGCCCGGGAGGGGGAAACACCATATATTTT. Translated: CASSPGGGNTIYF.